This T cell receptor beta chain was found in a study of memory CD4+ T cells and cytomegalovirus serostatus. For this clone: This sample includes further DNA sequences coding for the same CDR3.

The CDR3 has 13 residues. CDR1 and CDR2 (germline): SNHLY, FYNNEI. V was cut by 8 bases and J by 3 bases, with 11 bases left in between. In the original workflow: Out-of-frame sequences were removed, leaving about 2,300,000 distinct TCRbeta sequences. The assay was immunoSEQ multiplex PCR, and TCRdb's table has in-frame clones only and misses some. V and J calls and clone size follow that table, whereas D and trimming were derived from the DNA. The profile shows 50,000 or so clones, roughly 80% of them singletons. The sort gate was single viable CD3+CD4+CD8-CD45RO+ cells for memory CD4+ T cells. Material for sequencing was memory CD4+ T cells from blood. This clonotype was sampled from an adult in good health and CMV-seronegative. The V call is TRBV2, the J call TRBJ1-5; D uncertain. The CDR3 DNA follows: TGTGCCAGCCTGCGGCAGAACAATCAGCCCCAGCATTTT. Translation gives CASLRQNNQPQHF.